Following are 9 T cell receptor beta chains from one sample sequenced in a study of tumor-infiltrating lymphocytes in primary liver carcinoma. Researchers drew blood RNA from unsorted whole blood and extracted germline DNA as well. Reverse transcription of approximately 0.55 ug total RNA with a constant-region primer produced TCR beta cDNA. TCR beta libraries came from three nested multiplex PCR rounds using slightly modified ARM-PCR. Forward primers for TRBV1-TRBV30 and a C-beta reverse primer served the first two PCR rounds, at approximately 10 cycles each. TCRdb called the multiplex PCR reads again in MiXCR, with one record for every CDR3 protein. This table has 250,000 to 350,000 distinct CDR3 sequences, around three fifths appearing once. Sequenced sample: peripheral blood. Every receptor here comes from a woman aged 25 to 39 with primary liver carcinoma and hepatitis B virus infection.

Concerning this clonotype: A much larger clone sits a single nucleotide away, making a read error possible. The V call is TRBV6-6, the J call TRBJ2-7; D is unresolved. Germline CDR1 reads MNHNY; CDR2 reads SVGAGI (reference sequence). This CDR3 is built from 12 residues. In DNA, the CDR3 is TGTGCCAGCCGTTACTCGTACTACGAGCAGTACTTC. Its translation is CASRYSYYEQYF.

A few counts support this clonotype. The rearrangement joins TRBV4-1 to TRBJ2-7, with 8 bases fitting TRBD2. Germline V CDR1 and CDR2: MGHRA, YSYEKL. This CDR3 contains 14 residues. V dropped 2 bases and J dropped 1; count of bases not matched to a gene: 1. The CDR3 DNA sequence: TGCGCCAGCAGCCAATTAGCGGGATCCTACGAGCAGTACTTC. Translating gives CASSQLAGSYEQYF.

V and J are TRBV4-2 and TRBJ2-5; 11 nucleotides match TRBD2. Germline CDR1 and CDR2: LGHNA and YNFKEQ. The CDR3 loop spans 16 amino acids. Losses at the gene ends were 4 bases for V and 5 bases for J; bases not matched to a gene: 9. The DNA of the CDR3 is TGTGCCAGCAGCCCCGGGACTAGCGGAGAGGGGGAGACCCAGTACTTC. As protein: CASSPGTSGEGETQYF.

This clonotype was detected once. A much larger clone differs from this one at a single base, so this may be a read error. The rearrangement uses TRBV5-4 and TRBJ2-1; TRBD2 is a possible D gene (5 bases). The CDR3 extends over 14 amino acids. The germline V gene has CDR1 SGHNT and CDR2 YYREEE (reference sequence). Trimming removed 3 bases at V and 5 bases at J, with 12 bases between. CDR3 loop: CASSWTGGDNEQFF. Here the CDR3 DNA reads TGTGCCAGCAGCTGGACTGGCGGAGACAATGAGCAGTTCTTC.

This clonotype was seen repeatedly, ten times or more. The rearrangement joins TRBV6-2 or TRBV6-3 to TRBJ2-1, with D unclear. Germline assignment: CDR1 MNHEY and CDR2 SVGEGT. The CDR3 is made up of 12 amino acids. The V end was cut by 4 bases, the J end by 3 bases, with 4 bases between. For the CDR3, the DNA is TGTGCCAGCAGTTGGATCTACAATGAGCAGTTCTTC. Translated: CASSWIYNEQFF.

This clonotype was detected only once. Germline is not matched at one junction end, which may reflect a read error. The rearrangement links TRBV4-2 to TRBJ2-7; D may be TRBD1 (5 bases). The CDR3 length is 13 residues. Per the germline V gene, CDR1 is LGHNA and CDR2 is YNFKEQ. Here the CDR3 reads CVSSQDPRDEQYF. For the CDR3, the DNA is TGTGTCAGCAGCCAAGACCCCAGGGACGAGCAGTACTTC.

A remark on this clonotype: A much larger clone lies a single base off, so this may be a read error. V is TRBV12-3 or TRBV12-4 and J is TRBJ2-1; weak D call: TRBD2 (5 bases). V lost 6 bases and J 4 bases, leaving 19 bases between the germline ends. This CDR3 is built from 16 residues. The CDR3: CASSRMGSRRYNEQFF. The CDR3 DNA reads as TGTGCCAGCAGCCGAATGGGTAGCAGGAGGTACAATGAGCAGTTCTTC.

As regards this clonotype: A read error may account for a junction end that differs from germline. The DNA for the CDR3 is TGCGCCACCAGCCCCAGAAGCCACTACTCCTACAATGAGCAGTTCTTC. Amino acid sequence: CATSPRSHYSYNEQFF. The chain employs TRBV4-1 and TRBJ2-1; D gene unclear. In germline, CDR1 is MGHRA, CDR2 YSYEKL. This CDR3 is built from 16 residues.

This clonotype was seen more than once but under ten times. This may stem from a read error, because a much larger clone lies one nucleotide away. The genes are TRBV11-3 and TRBJ1-4; the D gene is possibly TRBD1 (5 bases). The germline gives CDR1 SGHNT, CDR2 YENEEA. The CDR3 spans 14 residues. In DNA form, the CDR3 reads TGTGCCGGCAGGAAGGGGCCAACTAATGAAAAACTGTTTTTT. It specifies CAGRKGPTNEKLFF. Complete variable domain (other parts from reference TRBV11-3 and TRBJ1-4): EAGVVQSPRYKIIEKKQPVAFWCNPISGHNTLYWYLQNLGQGPELLIRYENEEAVDDSQLPKDRFSAERLKGVDSTLKIQPAELGDSAVYLCAGRKGPTNEKLFFGSGTQLSVL.